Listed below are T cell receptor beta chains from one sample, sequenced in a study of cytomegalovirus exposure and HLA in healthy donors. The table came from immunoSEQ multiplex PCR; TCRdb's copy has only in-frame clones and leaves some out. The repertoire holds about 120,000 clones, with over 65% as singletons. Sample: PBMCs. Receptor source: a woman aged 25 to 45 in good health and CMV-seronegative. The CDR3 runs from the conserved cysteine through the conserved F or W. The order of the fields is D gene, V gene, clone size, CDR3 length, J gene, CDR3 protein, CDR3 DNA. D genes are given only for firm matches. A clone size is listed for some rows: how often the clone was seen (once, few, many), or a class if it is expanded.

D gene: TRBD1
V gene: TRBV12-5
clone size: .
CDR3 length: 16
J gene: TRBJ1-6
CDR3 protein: CASGLVVGTGVSPLHF
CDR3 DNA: TGTGCTAGTGGTTTGGTAGTGGGGACAGGGGTTTCACCCCTCCACTTT

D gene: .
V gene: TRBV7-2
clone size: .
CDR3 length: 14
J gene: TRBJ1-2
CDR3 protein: CASSLEKDRRGYTF
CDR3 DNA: TGTGCCAGCAGCTTAGAGAAAGACAGAAGAGGCTACACCTTC

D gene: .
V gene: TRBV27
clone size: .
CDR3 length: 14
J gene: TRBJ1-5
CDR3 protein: CASSSPGRNQPQHF
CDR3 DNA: TGTGCCAGCAGTTCGCCAGGGCGCAATCAGCCCCAGCATTTT

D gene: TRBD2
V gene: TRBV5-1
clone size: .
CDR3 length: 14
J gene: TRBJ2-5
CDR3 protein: CASSLGRTRETQYF
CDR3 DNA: TGCGCCAGCAGCCTAGGAAGGACTAGAGAGACCCAGTACTTC

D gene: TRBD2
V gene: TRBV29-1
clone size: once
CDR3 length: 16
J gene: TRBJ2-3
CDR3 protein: CSVDATSGASTDTQYF
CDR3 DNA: TGCAGCGTTGACGCAACTAGCGGGGCCTCCACAGATACGCAGTATTTT

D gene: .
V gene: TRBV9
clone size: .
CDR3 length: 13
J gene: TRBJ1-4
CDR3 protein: CASSVSANEKLFF
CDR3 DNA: TGTGCCAGCAGCGTGTCGGCTAATGAAAAACTGTTTTTT

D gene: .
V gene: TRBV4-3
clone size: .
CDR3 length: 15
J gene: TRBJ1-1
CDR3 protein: CASSQGDTKDTEAFF
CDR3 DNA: TGCGCCAGCAGCCAAGGGGACACAAAGGACACTGAAGCTTTCTTT

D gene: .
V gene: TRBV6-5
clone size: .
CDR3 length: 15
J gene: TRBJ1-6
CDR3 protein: CASSSAEGVNSPLHF
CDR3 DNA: TGTGCCAGCAGCTCCGCCGAGGGAGTTAATTCACCCCTCCACTTT

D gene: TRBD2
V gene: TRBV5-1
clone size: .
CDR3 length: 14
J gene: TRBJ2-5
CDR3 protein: CASSLTSSQETQYF
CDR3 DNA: TGCGCCAGCAGCCTGACTAGCTCCCAAGAGACCCAGTACTTC

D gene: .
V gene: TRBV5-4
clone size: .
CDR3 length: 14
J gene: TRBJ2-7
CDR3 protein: CASSAGLHSYEQYF
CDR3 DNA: TGTGCCAGCAGCGCGGGACTCCACTCCTACGAGCAGTACTTC

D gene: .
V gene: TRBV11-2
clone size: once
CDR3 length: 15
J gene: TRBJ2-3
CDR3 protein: CASSLVESRRDTQYF
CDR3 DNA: TGTGCCAGCAGCTTAGTTGAGTCCCGGAGGGATACGCAGTATTTT

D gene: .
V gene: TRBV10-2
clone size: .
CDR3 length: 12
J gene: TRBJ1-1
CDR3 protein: CASSERRTEAFF
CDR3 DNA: TGCGCCAGCAGTGAGCGGCGGACTGAAGCTTTCTTT

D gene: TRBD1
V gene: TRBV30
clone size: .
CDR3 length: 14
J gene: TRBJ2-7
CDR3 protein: CAWSPKGAWWEQYF
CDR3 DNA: TGTGCCTGGAGTCCCAAGGGGGCATGGTGGGAGCAGTACTTC

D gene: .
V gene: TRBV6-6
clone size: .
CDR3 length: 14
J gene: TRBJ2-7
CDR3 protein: CASSPVRDNYEQYF
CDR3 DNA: TGTGCCAGCAGCCCCGTTAGGGACAATTACGAGCAGTACTTC

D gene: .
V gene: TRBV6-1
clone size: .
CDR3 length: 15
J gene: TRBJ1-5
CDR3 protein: CASSEITVVNQPQHF
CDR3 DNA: TGTGCCAGCAGTGAGATCACGGTAGTAAATCAGCCCCAGCATTTT

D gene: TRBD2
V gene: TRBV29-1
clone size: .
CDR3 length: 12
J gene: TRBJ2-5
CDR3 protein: CSVEEGGGPQYF
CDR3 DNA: TGCAGCGTTGAAGAGGGCGGGGGGCCCCAGTACTTC